This TCR beta chain was sequenced during a study of shared clonotypes between healthy human individuals. The CDR3 totals 14 residues. V trimming: 5 bases; J trimming: 4 bases; junction bases outside the gene matches: 7. Germline V gene sequence: CDR1 SGHRS, CDR2 YFSETQ. The method was immunoSEQ multiplex PCR; TCRdb's version includes in-frame clones alone and lacks a portion of them. This table holds about a million clones, about 72% found once. The receptor was derived from a man aged 18 to 29 in good health. Some clones in this sample may be carry-over from other donors' samples. The sequenced sample consisted of memory CD4+ T cells from PBMCs. Indicated subset: CD45RA-negative fraction. V is TRBV5-1 and J is TRBJ2-7, with 9 bases matching TRBD1. CDR3 nucleotide sequence: TGCGCCAGCAGGTCCGGGACAGGGAATTACGAGCAGTACTTC. It specifies CASRSGTGNYEQYF.